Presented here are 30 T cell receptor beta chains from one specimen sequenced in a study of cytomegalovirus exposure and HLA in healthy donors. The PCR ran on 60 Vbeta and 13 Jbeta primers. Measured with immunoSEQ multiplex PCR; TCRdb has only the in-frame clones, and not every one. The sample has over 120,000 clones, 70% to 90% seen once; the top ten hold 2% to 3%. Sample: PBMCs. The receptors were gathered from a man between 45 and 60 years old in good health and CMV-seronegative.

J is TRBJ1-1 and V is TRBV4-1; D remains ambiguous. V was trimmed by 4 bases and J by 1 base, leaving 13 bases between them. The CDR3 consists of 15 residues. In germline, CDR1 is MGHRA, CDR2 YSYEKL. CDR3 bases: TGCGCCAGCAGCCTCGGGAAGGTCAAGAACACTGAAGCTTTCTTT. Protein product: CASSLGKVKNTEAFF.

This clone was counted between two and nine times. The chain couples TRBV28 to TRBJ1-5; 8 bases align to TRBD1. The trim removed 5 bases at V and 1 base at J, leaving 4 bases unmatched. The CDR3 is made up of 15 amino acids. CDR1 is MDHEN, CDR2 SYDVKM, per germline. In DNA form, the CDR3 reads TGTGCCAGCAGTACCCGACAGGGGAGCAATCAGCCCCAGCATTTT. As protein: CASSTRQGSNQPQHF.

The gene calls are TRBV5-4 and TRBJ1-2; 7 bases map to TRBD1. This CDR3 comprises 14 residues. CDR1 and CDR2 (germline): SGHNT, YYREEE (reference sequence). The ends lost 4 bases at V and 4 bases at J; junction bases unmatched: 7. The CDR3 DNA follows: TGTGCCAGCAGCGCAGGGACAGCAAGCTATGGCTACACCTTC. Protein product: CASSAGTASYGYTF.

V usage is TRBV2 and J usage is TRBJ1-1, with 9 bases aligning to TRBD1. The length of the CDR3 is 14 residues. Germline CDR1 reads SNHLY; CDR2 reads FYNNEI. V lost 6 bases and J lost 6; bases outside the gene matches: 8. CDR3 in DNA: TGTGCCAGCAGACCCGGGACAGGGAGACCTGAAGCTTTCTTT. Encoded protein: CASRPGTGRPEAFF.

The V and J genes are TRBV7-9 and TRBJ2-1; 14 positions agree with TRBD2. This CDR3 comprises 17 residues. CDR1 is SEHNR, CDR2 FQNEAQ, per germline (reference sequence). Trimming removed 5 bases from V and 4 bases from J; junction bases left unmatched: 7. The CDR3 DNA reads TGTGCCAGCAGCACCAGACTAGCGGGAGGGAGTTACAATGAGCAGTTCTTC. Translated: CASSTRLAGGSYNEQFF.

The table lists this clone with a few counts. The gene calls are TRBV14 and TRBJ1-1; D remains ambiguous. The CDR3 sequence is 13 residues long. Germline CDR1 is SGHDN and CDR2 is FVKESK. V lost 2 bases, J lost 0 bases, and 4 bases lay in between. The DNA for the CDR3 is TGTGCCAGCAGCCAATTCGTGAACACTGAAGCTTTCTTT. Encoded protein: CASSQFVNTEAFF.

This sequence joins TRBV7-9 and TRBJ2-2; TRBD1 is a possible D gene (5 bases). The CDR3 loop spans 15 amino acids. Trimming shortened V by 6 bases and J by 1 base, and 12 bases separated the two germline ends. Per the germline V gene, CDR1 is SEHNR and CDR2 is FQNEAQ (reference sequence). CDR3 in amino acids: CASRLDTLNTGELFF. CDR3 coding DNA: TGTGCCAGCAGACTGGACACGTTGAACACCGGGGAGCTGTTTTTT.

The DNA for the CDR3 is TGTGCCTGGAGAAATACCGGGACAGGGATTCATGAGCAGTTCTTC. Its protein product is CAWRNTGTGIHEQFF. The V call is TRBV30, the J call TRBJ2-1; TRBD1 matches 9 bases. The V and J ends lost 3 bases and 8 bases, in that order; junction bases with no gene match: 11. The CDR3 runs to 15 residues. Germline V gene sequence: CDR1 GTSNPN, CDR2 SVGIG (reference sequence).

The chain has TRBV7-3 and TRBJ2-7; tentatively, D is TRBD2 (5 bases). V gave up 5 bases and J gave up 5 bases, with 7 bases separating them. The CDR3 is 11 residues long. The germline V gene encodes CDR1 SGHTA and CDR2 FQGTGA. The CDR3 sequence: CASSDYHEQYF. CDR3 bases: TGTGCCAGCAGCGACTACCACGAGCAGTACTTC.

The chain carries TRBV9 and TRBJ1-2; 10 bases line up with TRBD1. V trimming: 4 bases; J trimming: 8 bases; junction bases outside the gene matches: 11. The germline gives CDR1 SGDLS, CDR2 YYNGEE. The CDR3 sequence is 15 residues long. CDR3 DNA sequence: TGTGCCAGCAGCCCAACGGGACAGGGGCTTCAAGGCTACACCTTC. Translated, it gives CASSPTGQGLQGYTF.

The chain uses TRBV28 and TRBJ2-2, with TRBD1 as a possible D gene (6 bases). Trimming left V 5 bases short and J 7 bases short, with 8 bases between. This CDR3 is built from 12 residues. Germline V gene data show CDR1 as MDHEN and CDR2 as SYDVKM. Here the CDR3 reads CASSTGIGELFF. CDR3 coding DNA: TGTGCCAGCAGTACAGGGATCGGGGAGCTGTTTTTT.

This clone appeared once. In DNA form, the CDR3 reads TGTGCCTGTCCCACATCCTACAATGAGCAGTTCTTC. Its translation is CACPTSYNEQFF. V is TRBV30 and J is TRBJ2-1; D is unclear. CDR3 size: 12 residues. V lost 6 bases, J lost 1 base, and 7 bases lay in between. CDR1 and CDR2 from the germline V gene are GTSNPN and SVGIG (reference sequence).

The CDR3, as DNA: TGTGCCAGTAAGGAACTAGCGGGAGCGAAGTACGAGCAGTACTTC. Amino acids: CASKELAGAKYEQYF. This rearrangement joins TRBV19 to TRBJ2-7; TRBD2 matches at 11 bases. The junction had 9 bases not matched to a gene; V was cut back by 7 bases and J by 4 bases. CDR1 LNHDA and CDR2 SQIVND come from the germline V gene (reference sequence). The CDR3 runs to 15 residues.

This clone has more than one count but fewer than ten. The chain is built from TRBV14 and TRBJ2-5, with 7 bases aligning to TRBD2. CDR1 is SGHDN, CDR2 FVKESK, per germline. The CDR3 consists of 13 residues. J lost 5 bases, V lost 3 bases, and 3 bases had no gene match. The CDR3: CASSQGLMETQYF. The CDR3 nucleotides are TGTGCCAGCAGCCAGGGACTAATGGAGACCCAGTACTTC.

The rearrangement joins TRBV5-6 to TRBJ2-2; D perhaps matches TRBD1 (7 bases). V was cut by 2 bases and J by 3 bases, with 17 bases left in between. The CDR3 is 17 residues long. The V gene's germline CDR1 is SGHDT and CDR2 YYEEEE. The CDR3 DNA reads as TGTGCCAGCAGCTTTGGAGGGGACAGCGTCTACACCGGGGAGCTGTTTTTT. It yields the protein CASSFGGDSVYTGELFF.

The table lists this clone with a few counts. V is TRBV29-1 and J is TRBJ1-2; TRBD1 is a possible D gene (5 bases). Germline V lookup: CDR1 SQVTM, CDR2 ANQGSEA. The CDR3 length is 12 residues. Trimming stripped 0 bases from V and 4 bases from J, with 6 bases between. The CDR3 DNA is TGCAGCGTTGAAGACACAGGCTATGGCTACACCTTC. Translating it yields CSVEDTGYGYTF.

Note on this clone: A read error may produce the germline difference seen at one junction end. The CDR3 region has the DNA TGTGCCAGCAGCTTTCAAGTCGCAGGGGCCCAGAACATTGAAGCTTTCTTT. This translates into CASSFQVAGAQNIEAFF. The chain has TRBV5-6 and TRBJ1-1; perhaps TRBD1 as D (6 bases). Germline-derived CDR1 and CDR2 are SGHDT and YYEEEE. The CDR3 consists of 17 residues.

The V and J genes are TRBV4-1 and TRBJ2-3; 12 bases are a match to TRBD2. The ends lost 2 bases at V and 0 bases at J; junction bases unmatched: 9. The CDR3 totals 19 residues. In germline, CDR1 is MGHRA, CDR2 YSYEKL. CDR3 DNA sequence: TGCGCCAGCAGCCAACCTAGCGGGAGGGGTGTGCTAAGCACAGATACGCAGTATTTT. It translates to CASSQPSGRGVLSTDTQYF.

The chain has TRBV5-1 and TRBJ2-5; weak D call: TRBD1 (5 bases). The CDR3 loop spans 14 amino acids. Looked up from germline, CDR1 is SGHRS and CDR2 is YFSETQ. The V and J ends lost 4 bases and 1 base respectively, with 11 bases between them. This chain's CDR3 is CASSRAGLQETQYF. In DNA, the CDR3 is TGCGCCAGCAGCCGTGCAGGGCTCCAAGAGACCCAGTACTTC.

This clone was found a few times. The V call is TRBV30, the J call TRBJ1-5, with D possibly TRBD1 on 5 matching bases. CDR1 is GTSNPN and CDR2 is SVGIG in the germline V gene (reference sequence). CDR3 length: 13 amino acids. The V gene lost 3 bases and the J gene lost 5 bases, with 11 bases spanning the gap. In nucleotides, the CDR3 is TGTGCCTGGAGCTCTGGGGGGTATCAGCCCCAGCATTTT. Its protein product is CAWSSGGYQPQHF.

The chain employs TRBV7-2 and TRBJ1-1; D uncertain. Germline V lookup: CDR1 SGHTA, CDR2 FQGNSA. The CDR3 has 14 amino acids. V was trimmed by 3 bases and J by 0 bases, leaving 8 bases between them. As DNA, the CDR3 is TGTGCCAGCAGCTTCCTGCGGGTGAACACTGAAGCTTTCTTT. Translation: CASSFLRVNTEAFF.

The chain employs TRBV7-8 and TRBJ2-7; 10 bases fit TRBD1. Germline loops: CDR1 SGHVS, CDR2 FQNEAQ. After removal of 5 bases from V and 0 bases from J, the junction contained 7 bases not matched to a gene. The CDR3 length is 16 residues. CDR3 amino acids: CASSLQTGGFSYEQYF. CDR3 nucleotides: TGTGCCAGCAGCCTGCAGACAGGGGGCTTCTCCTACGAGCAGTACTTC.

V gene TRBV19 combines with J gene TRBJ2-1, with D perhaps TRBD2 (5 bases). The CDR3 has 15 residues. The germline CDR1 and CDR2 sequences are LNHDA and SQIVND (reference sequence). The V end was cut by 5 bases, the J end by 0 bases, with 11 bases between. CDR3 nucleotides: TGTGCCAGTAGTGTCTCGGGATACTCCTACAATGAGCAGTTCTTC. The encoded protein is CASSVSGYSYNEQFF.

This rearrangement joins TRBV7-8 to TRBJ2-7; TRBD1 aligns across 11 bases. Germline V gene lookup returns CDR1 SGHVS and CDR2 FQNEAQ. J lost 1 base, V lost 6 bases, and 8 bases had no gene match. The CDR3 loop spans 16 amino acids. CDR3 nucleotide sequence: TGTGCCAGCAGTCTCAAAGGGACAGGGGGTTCCTACGAGCAGTACTTC. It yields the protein CASSLKGTGGSYEQYF. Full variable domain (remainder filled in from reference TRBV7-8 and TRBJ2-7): GAGVSQSPRYKVAKRGQDVALRCDPISGHVSLFWYQQALGQGPEFLTYFQNEAQLDKSGLPSDRFFAERPEGSVSTLKIQRTQQEDSAVYLCASSLKGTGGSYEQYFGPGTRLTVT.

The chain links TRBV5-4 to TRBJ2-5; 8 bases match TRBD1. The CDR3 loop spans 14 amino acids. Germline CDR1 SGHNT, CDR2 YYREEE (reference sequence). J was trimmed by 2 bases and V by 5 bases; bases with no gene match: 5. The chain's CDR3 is CASSYRQGQETQYF. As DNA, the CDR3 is TGTGCCAGCAGTTATCGACAGGGGCAAGAGACCCAGTACTTC.

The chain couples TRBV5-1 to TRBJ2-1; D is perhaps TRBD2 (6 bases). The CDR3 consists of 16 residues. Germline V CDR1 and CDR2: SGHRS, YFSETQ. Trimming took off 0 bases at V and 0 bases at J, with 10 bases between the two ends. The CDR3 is CASSLVADTSYNEQFF. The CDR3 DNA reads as TGCGCCAGCAGCTTGGTAGCGGATACCTCCTACAATGAGCAGTTCTTC.

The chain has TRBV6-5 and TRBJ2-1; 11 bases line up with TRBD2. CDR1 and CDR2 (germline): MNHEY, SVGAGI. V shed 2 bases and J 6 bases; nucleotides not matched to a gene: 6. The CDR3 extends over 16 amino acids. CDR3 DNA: TGTGCCAGCAGTTACGCCCTAGCGGGGGGTGTCAATGAGCAGTTCTTC. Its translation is CASSYALAGGVNEQFF.

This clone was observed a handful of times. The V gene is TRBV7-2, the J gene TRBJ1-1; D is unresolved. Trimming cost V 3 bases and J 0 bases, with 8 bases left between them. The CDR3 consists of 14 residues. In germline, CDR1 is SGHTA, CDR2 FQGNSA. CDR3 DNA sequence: TGTGCCAGCAGCTTCCTTTCTTTGAACACTGAAGCTTTCTTT. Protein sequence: CASSFLSLNTEAFF.

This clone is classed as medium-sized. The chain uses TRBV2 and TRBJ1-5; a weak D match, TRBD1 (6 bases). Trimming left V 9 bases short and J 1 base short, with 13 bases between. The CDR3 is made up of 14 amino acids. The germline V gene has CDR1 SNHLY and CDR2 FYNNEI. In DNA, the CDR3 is TGTGCCAGGGGGGGGCGGGTAAGCAATCAGCCCCAGCATTTT. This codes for CARGGRVSNQPQHF.

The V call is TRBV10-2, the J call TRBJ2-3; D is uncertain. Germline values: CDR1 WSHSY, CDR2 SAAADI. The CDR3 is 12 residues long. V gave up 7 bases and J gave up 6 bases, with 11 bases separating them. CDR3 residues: CASMGFFDTQYF. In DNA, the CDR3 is TGCGCCAGCATGGGCTTTTTCGATACGCAGTATTTT.